Shown below are 28 T cell receptor beta chains from a single sample sequenced in a study of shared clonotypes between healthy human individuals. Profiled with immunoSEQ multiplex PCR; TCRdb holds only in-frame clones, not every one. The sample records 300,000 to 400,000 clones, over 75% being singletons. The sequencing sample was made of memory CD8+ T cells sorted from blood. The subset is: CD45RO+ cells pooled with CCR7-negative TemRA cells. Receptor source: a man aged 18 to 30 in good health.

The genes are TRBV18 and TRBJ2-1, with D possibly matching TRBD1 (6 bases). Germline CDR1 reads KGHSH; CDR2 reads LQKENI. The CDR3 totals 14 residues. Trimming shortened V by 6 bases and J by 0 bases, and 9 bases separated the two germline ends. The CDR3 region has the DNA TGTGCCAGCTCGGGGGCAAGCTCCTACAATGAGCAGTTCTTC. As protein: CASSGASSYNEQFF.

CDR3 coding DNA: TGCGCCAGCAGCCCCCCATCTACCGGGGAGCTGTTTTTT. Translated: CASSPPSTGELFF. The genes are TRBV5-1 and TRBJ2-2; D not resolved. V lost 4 bases and J 5 bases, leaving 9 bases between the germline ends. This CDR3 region has 13 residues. Germline assignment: CDR1 SGHRS and CDR2 YFSETQ.

The chain employs TRBV7-9 and TRBJ2-7; 7 positions agree with TRBD1. V trimming: 3 bases; J trimming: 3 bases; junction bases outside the gene matches: 11. This CDR3 is built from 16 residues. Germline V CDR1 and CDR2: SEHNR, FQNEAQ (reference sequence). CDR3 nucleotides: TGTGCCAGCAGCTTCCCTACTGGCCAGGGGGACTACGAGCAGTACTTC. Protein: CASSFPTGQGDYEQYF.

The V gene is TRBV7-6, the J gene TRBJ2-3; D unclear. V lost 1 base and J 0 bases, leaving 8 bases between the germline ends. This CDR3 region has 15 residues. CDR1 SGHVS and CDR2 FNYEAQ come from the germline V gene. For the CDR3, the DNA is TGTGCCAGCAGCTTAGGTAGCCCTAGCACAGATACGCAGTATTTT. Translated, it gives CASSLGSPSTDTQYF.

This clone came up once. This chain connects TRBV7-9 to TRBJ1-1, with a weak D call TRBD1 (6 bases). The length of the CDR3 is 15 residues. The V gene lost 4 bases and the J gene lost 0 bases, with 12 bases spanning the gap. Germline V CDR1 and CDR2: SEHNR, FQNEAQ (reference sequence). The CDR3 spells CASSSKGVLNTEAFF. The CDR3 DNA sequence: TGTGCCAGCAGCTCGAAGGGGGTTCTGAACACTGAAGCTTTCTTT.

The chain uses TRBV11-2 and TRBJ2-7, with D uncertain. V was cut by 2 bases and J by 5 bases, with 10 bases left in between. The germline CDR1 and CDR2 sequences are SGHAT and FQNNGV. CDR3 length equals 13 residues. The CDR3 DNA sequence: TGTGCCAGCAGCTTAACAGCTGCCCACGAGCAGTACTTC. Protein sequence: CASSLTAAHEQYF. The whole variable domain, remainder taken from reference TRBV11-2 and TRBJ2-7, is EAGVAQSPRYKIIEKRQSVAFWCNPISGHATLYWYQQILGQGPKLLIQFQNNGVVDDSQLPKDRFSAERLKGVDSTLKIQPAKLEDSAVYLCASSLTAAHEQYFGPGTRLTVT.

The chain combines TRBV9 with TRBJ2-3, with D tentatively TRBD1 or TRBD2 (5 bases each). Germline V gene data show CDR1 as SGDLS and CDR2 as YYNGEE. The CDR3 extends over 16 amino acids. The ends were cut back, 0 bases at V and 6 bases at J, with 17 bases in the middle. As DNA, the CDR3 is TGTGCCAGCAGCGTAGATTGGGGGTTTGGTAAGGATACGCAGTATTTT. It yields the protein CASSVDWGFGKDTQYF.

V usage is TRBV5-1 and J usage is TRBJ1-3; the D is unclear. Germline V CDR1 and CDR2: SGHRS, YFSETQ. The CDR3 has 13 residues. Trimming removed 4 bases at V and 5 bases at J, with 10 bases between. The CDR3 is CASSGGWRNTIYF. The CDR3 nucleotides are TGCGCCAGCAGCGGAGGGTGGCGAAACACCATATATTTT.

This clone occurred a few times. CDR3 residues: CASSVVTGRHEQFF. In DNA, the CDR3 is TGTGCCAGCAGCGTAGTCACAGGGCGACATGAGCAGTTCTTC. The J gene is TRBJ2-1, the V gene TRBV9, with D possibly being TRBD1 (6 bases). The V end lost 0 bases, the J end lost 8 bases, and 12 bases lay between the germline ends. The CDR3 length is 14 residues. Germline CDR1 is SGDLS and CDR2 is YYNGEE.

With respect to this clone: At one end, the junction sequence differs from germline, possibly due to a read error. The genes are TRBV7-9 and TRBJ1-2; 8 bases are shared with TRBD1. Germline V gives CDR1 SEHNR, CDR2 FQNEAQ (reference sequence). This CDR3 contains 10 residues. The CDR3 is CAVSDTGGSF. The DNA of the CDR3 is TGTGCCGTCTCCGACACAGGGGGGAGTTTT.

The chain recombines TRBV5-1 with TRBJ1-2; 9 bases are shared with TRBD1. The length of the CDR3 is 14 residues. Germline values: CDR1 SGHRS, CDR2 YFSETQ. Germline trimming cut 4 bases from V and 7 bases from J; bases unmatched to any gene: 8. CDR3 sequence: CASSLGGTGSGYTF. CDR3 bases: TGCGCCAGCAGCCTAGGAGGGACAGGGTCTGGCTACACCTTC.

The chain couples TRBV27 to TRBJ2-1; D is ambiguous. This CDR3 comprises 12 residues. Germline values: CDR1 MNHEY, CDR2 SMNVEV (reference sequence). V was trimmed by 5 bases and J by 12 bases, leaving 14 bases between them. CDR3 region: CASSRSGYRQFF. The CDR3 region has the DNA TGTGCCAGCAGTCGTTCGGGCTATAGGCAGTTCTTC.

The chain uses TRBV5-1 and TRBJ2-1; 9 bases line up with TRBD2. V shed 4 bases and J 2 bases; nucleotides not matched to a gene: 4. CDR3 length: 15 residues. Germline V gives CDR1 SGHRS, CDR2 YFSETQ. The CDR3 coding sequence is TGCGCCAGCAGCCCGGGACTAGCTCCCTACAATGAGCAGTTCTTC. Residues: CASSPGLAPYNEQFF.

J is TRBJ1-1 and V is TRBV13; no firm D call. Looked up from germline, CDR1 is PRHDT and CDR2 is FYEKMQ (reference sequence). Trimming stripped 0 bases from V and 5 bases from J, with 10 bases between. The CDR3 sequence is 14 residues long. Here the CDR3 reads CASSLGEFGTEAFF. CDR3 coding DNA: TGTGCCAGCAGCTTAGGGGAGTTTGGAACTGAAGCTTTCTTT.

The chain employs TRBV13 and TRBJ1-2; D unresolved. This CDR3 is 15 amino acids long. Trimming pared 5 bases from V and 6 bases from J, leaving 19 bases between. Germline V CDR1 and CDR2: PRHDT, FYEKMQ (reference sequence). The CDR3 DNA reads TGTGCCAGCAGCCCCGGGGAAGTCCGGGAACATGGCTACACCTTC. It codes for CASSPGEVREHGYTF.

The chain uses TRBV4-1 and TRBJ2-1; tentatively, D is TRBD2 (6 bases). The CDR3 runs 18 residues. CDR1 MGHRA and CDR2 YSYEKL come from the germline V gene. V was shortened by 0 bases and J by 0 bases, with 15 bases between the two germline ends. This CDR3 reads CASSQEGGPLSSYNEQFF. CDR3 sequence (DNA): TGCGCCAGCAGCCAAGAGGGGGGACCCCTAAGCTCCTACAATGAGCAGTTCTTC.

The J gene is TRBJ2-1, the V gene TRBV5-6, with 9 bases aligning to TRBD2. CDR1 SGHDT and CDR2 YYEEEE come from the germline V gene. The V gene end was trimmed by 7 bases and the J gene end by 3 bases; junction bases not matched to a gene: 11. This CDR3 is built from 16 residues. In DNA form, the CDR3 reads TGTGCCAGCCTCCACATGATAGCGGGGGTCTACAATGAGCAGTTCTTC. The encoded protein is CASLHMIAGVYNEQFF.

There are a few counts of this clone. V gene TRBV7-8 combines with J gene TRBJ1-2, with 8 bases aligning to TRBD1. CDR3 length equals 14 residues. Germline V gene data show CDR1 as SGHVS and CDR2 as FQNEAQ. Trimming removed 5 bases from V and 4 bases from J; junction bases left unmatched: 6. The CDR3 protein is CASSPGQGGYGYTF. The CDR3 DNA reads TGTGCCAGCAGCCCTGGACAGGGCGGCTATGGCTACACCTTC.

V usage is TRBV2 and J usage is TRBJ2-5; tentatively, D is TRBD2 (5 bases). The CDR3 sequence is 14 residues long. Trimming left V 1 base short and J 6 bases short, with 12 bases between. CDR1 and CDR2 from the germline V gene are SNHLY and FYNNEI. Here the CDR3 DNA reads TGTGCCAGCAGTGAAGATCCCGACGGGAAGACCCAGTACTTC. Protein product: CASSEDPDGKTQYF.

This clone was detected ten times or more. The chain links TRBV6-5 to TRBJ2-1; D might be TRBD1 (6 bases). This CDR3 has 14 amino acids. V was trimmed by 5 bases and J by 5 bases, leaving 13 bases between them. The germline CDR1 and CDR2 sequences are MNHEY and SVGAGI. The CDR3 region is CASSVDRLNNEQFF. In DNA form, the CDR3 reads TGTGCCAGCAGTGTGGACAGACTTAACAATGAGCAGTTCTTC.

The genes are TRBV6-5 and TRBJ2-7, with 10 positions matching TRBD1. The V segment lost 0 bases and the J segment 3 bases; nucleotides outside the gene matches: 2. The CDR3 sequence is 15 residues long. Germline CDR1 reads MNHEY; CDR2 reads SVGAGI. This CDR3 reads CASSYSGQGYYEQYF. The CDR3 coding sequence is TGTGCCAGCAGTTACTCGGGACAGGGGTACTACGAGCAGTACTTC.

The chain couples TRBV6-1 to TRBJ2-3; D is perhaps TRBD1 (5 bases). Germline CDR1 MNHNS, CDR2 SASEGT. CDR3 size: 14 residues. Trimming shortened V by 8 bases and J by 2 bases, and 14 bases separated the two germline ends. The CDR3 loop reads CASHNRWDTDTQYF. Here the CDR3 DNA reads TGTGCCAGCCACAACAGGTGGGACACAGATACGCAGTATTTT.

The chain links TRBV5-6 to TRBJ2-7, with 7 bases matching TRBD1. Germline-derived CDR1 and CDR2 are SGHDT and YYEEEE. CDR3 size: 14 residues. Trimming removed 0 bases from V and 3 bases from J; junction bases left unmatched: 3. CDR3 nucleotides: TGTGCCAGCAGCTTGGAGGGGGCAGGCTACGAGCAGTACTTC. This gives the protein CASSLEGAGYEQYF.

The sample holds one count of this clone. The chain has TRBV9 and TRBJ1-1; 9 positions match TRBD1. Germline CDR1 SGDLS, CDR2 YYNGEE. The CDR3 runs 13 residues. Losses at the gene ends were 3 bases for V and 11 bases for J; bases not matched to a gene: 8. CDR3 in amino acids: CASSGGQGGPAFF. The CDR3 region has the DNA TGTGCCAGCAGCGGGGGACAGGGAGGACCGGCTTTCTTT. The full variable domain, rest sourced from reference TRBV9 and TRBJ1-1, is DSGVTQTPKHLITATGQRVTLRCSPRSGDLSVYWYQQSLDQGLQFLIQYYNGEERAKGNILERFSAQQFPDLHSELNLSSLELGDSALYFCASSGGQGGPAFFGQGTRLTVV.

This clone appeared once. This rearrangement joins TRBV9 to TRBJ1-2; possible D gene TRBD1, 6 bases. Looked up from germline, CDR1 is SGDLS and CDR2 is YYNGEE. Trimming took 4 bases from V and 7 from J, leaving 20 bases between them. The CDR3 runs 15 residues. The CDR3 loop reads CASSPWHQQGTGYTF. The CDR3, as DNA: TGTGCCAGCAGCCCATGGCATCAACAGGGTACTGGCTACACCTTC.

In its sample, this clone was seen once. The V gene is TRBV29-1, the J gene TRBJ2-5, with D perhaps matching TRBD1 (5 bases). V shed 8 bases and J shed 2 bases, with 9 bases lying between them. The germline CDR1 and CDR2 sequences are SQVTM and ANQGSEA. The CDR3 sequence is 11 residues long. CDR3 residues: CSWGRQETQYF. CDR3 coding DNA: TGCAGCTGGGGCCGGCAAGAGACCCAGTACTTC. The whole variable domain, remainder taken from reference TRBV29-1 and TRBJ2-5, is SAVISQKPSRDICQRGTSLTIQCQVDSQVTMMFWYRQQPGQSLTLIATANQGSEATYESGFVIDKFPISRPNLTFSTLTVSNMSPEDSSIYLCSWGRQETQYFGPGTRLLVL.

This clone has just a few counts. The chain has TRBV4-1 and TRBJ2-5; 10 nucleotides align to TRBD2. Trimming removed 5 bases from V and 1 base from J; junction bases left unmatched: 1. The CDR3 contains 14 residues. The germline CDR1 and CDR2 sequences are MGHRA and YSYEKL. CDR3 protein: CASSIAGGQETQYF. In DNA form, the CDR3 reads TGCGCCAGCAGCATAGCGGGGGGCCAAGAGACCCAGTACTTC.

The rearrangement joins TRBV15 to TRBJ2-1, with 10 bases fitting TRBD2. After removal of 5 bases from V and 9 bases from J, the junction contained 7 bases not matched to a gene. In germline, CDR1 is LNHNV, CDR2 YYDKDF (reference sequence). This CDR3 is built from 14 residues. Here the CDR3 reads CATSPLAGVGEQFF. The CDR3 DNA follows: TGTGCCACCAGCCCGCTAGCGGGAGTAGGTGAGCAGTTCTTC.